These T cell receptor beta chains were read from a single sample in a study of blood T cell repertoires in COVID-19. TCRdb's table, derived via immunoSEQ multiplex PCR, lists solely in-frame clones and lacks some. The sample carries about 150,000 clones, about 83% recorded once. What was sequenced was peripheral blood. Source of these receptors: a man in his thirties or forties with COVID-19, enrolled during active disease. Both conserved end residues are part of each CDR3. D genes are given only for firm matches. Expanded clones are given a class, and other clones once, few, many or no size at all.

D gene,V gene,J gene,clone size,CDR3 DNA,CDR3 protein
TRBD2,TRBV11-2,TRBJ2-5,NA,TGTGCCAGCAGCTACGGCCGGGCTAGCGGGAGGTCCCGCCAAGAGACCCAGTACTTC,CASSYGRASGRSRQETQYF
NA,TRBV4-3,TRBJ2-7,NA,TGCGCCAGCAGCCGTGGGCGGGACAGATCCTACGAGCAGTACTTC,CASSRGRDRSYEQYF
NA,TRBV29-1,TRBJ1-2,NA,TGCAGCGTTGACGTGGGCAGGACTAACTATGGCTACACCTTC,CSVDVGRTNYGYTF
NA,TRBV5-1,TRBJ2-1,NA,TGCGCCAGCAGCTTGTACCAGAACAATGAGCAGTTCTTC,CASSLYQNNEQFF
TRBD1,TRBV5-4,TRBJ2-1,few,TGTGCCAGCAGCTTGGCCGACAGGGACAATGAGCAGTTCTTC,CASSLADRDNEQFF
TRBD1,TRBV6-5,TRBJ2-7,NA,TGTGCCAGCAGTTGGACAGGTTCCTCCTACGAGCAGTACTTC,CASSWTGSSYEQYF
NA,TRBV19,TRBJ2-1,NA,TGTGCCAGTAGTCCGGGGACAATCGGGGAGCAGTTCTTC,CASSPGTIGEQFF
NA,TRBV5-1,TRBJ1-1,few,TGCGCCAGCAGCGTCCAGGAGAACACTGAAGCTTTCTTT,CASSVQENTEAFF
NA,TRBV21-1,TRBJ2-7,NA,TGTGCCAGCAGCAACCTTCCCCCTAGCGACGACTCCTACGAGCAGTACTTC,CASSNLPPSDDSYEQYF
NA,TRBV29-1,TRBJ2-5,NA,TGCAGCGTTGAGATTCCGGGGGGCTTAGAGACCCAGTACTTC,CSVEIPGGLETQYF
NA,TRBV5-1,TRBJ1-1,NA,TGCGCCAGCAGCTTGCATTGGACAGATGAAGCTTTCTTT,CASSLHWTDEAFF
TRBD1,TRBV7-9,TRBJ2-7,NA,TGTGCCAGCAGCCCGCCAGGACAGGGGTTTTTAGACGAGCAGTACTTC,CASSPPGQGFLDEQYF
TRBD1,TRBV15,TRBJ1-2,few,TGTGCCACCAGCCCAGGGGGACCTAACTATGGCTACACCTTC,CATSPGGPNYGYTF
NA,TRBV2,TRBJ1-1,NA,TGTGCCAGCAGTGAGGGGGGGGCGAACACTGAAGCTTTCTTT,CASSEGGANTEAFF
NA,TRBV12-5,TRBJ2-1,NA,TGTGCTAGTGGTTTCAGGAGGCTAGCGTCGAGGAATGAGCAGTTCTTC,CASGFRRLASRNEQFF
NA,TRBV13,TRBJ2-3,NA,TGTGCCAGCGGGGCGCATCGGAGTGGCACAGATACGCAGTATTTT,CASGAHRSGTDTQYF
NA,TRBV3-1/TRBV3-2,TRBJ1-6,NA,TGTGCCAGCAGCCCCCCGCGGGGGGCAGCTTCACCCCTCCACTTT,CASSPPRGAASPLHF
NA,TRBV14,TRBJ2-6,once,TGTGCCAGCAGCCAAGCAGGGTCTGGGGCCAACGTCCTGACTTTC,CASSQAGSGANVLTF
NA,TRBV10-3,TRBJ1-5,NA,TGTGCCATCAGTGAGTCGCCAGGGTATAGCAATCAGCCCCAGCATTTT,CAISESPGYSNQPQHF
NA,TRBV30,TRBJ1-4,NA,TGTGCCTGGGTACCGGGACATGGGCTGTCCAAACTGTTTTTT,CAWVPGHGLSKLFF
NA,TRBV28,TRBJ1-1,few,TGTGCCAGCCCCGGGGCGGGGCAGGGGAACACTGAAGCTTTCTTT,CASPGAGQGNTEAFF
TRBD1,TRBV5-1,TRBJ1-1,NA,TGCGCCAGCAGCTTGGACAGGGGCACTGAAGCTTTCTTT,CASSLDRGTEAFF
TRBD2,TRBV7-3,TRBJ2-2,NA,TGTGCCAGCAGCTTCGGACTAGCGGGAGGGGAGCTGTTTTTT,CASSFGLAGGELFF
NA,TRBV6-6,TRBJ2-2,NA,TGTGCCAGCAGCCCACTTACCGGGGAGCTGTTTTTT,CASSPLTGELFF
TRBD2,TRBV19,TRBJ2-1,NA,TGTGCCAGTAGTACCCAGGGTCTGGGATTAGCGGGCCCTGAGCAGTTCTTC,CASSTQGLGLAGPEQFF
TRBD1,TRBV28,TRBJ1-2,NA,TGTGCCAGCAGTTTAGGGGACAGAGGCTACACCTTC,CASSLGDRGYTF
NA,TRBV5-8,TRBJ2-2,NA,TGTGCCAGCAGCTTCCGCAGGGCGAACACCGGGGAGCTGTTTTTT,CASSFRRANTGELFF
TRBD1,TRBV18,TRBJ1-2,NA,TGTGCCAGCTCACCCAGGGACAGGAGGACGGGATATGGCTACACCTTC,CASSPRDRRTGYGYTF
NA,TRBV11-2,TRBJ2-7,NA,TGTGCCAGCAGCTTAGGCCTAGCGATCTACGAGCAGTACTTC,CASSLGLAIYEQYF
NA,TRBV4-3,TRBJ2-2,NA,TGCGCCAGCAGCCAAGCCCTTAGCGGAAACCTCGGGGAGCTGTTTTTT,CASSQALSGNLGELFF
NA,TRBV10-3,TRBJ2-1,NA,TGTGCCATACAGGAAACTACCTACAATGAGCAGTTCTTC,CAIQETTYNEQFF
NA,TRBV20-1,TRBJ1-5,NA,TGCAGTGCTAGGGCGGGACAGCCCCAGCATTTT,CSARAGQPQHF
NA,TRBV21-1,TRBJ1-1,once,TGTGCCAGCAGCATGTTAGGGACAGTAATGAACACTGAAGCTTTCTTT,CASSMLGTVMNTEAFF
NA,TRBV10-2,TRBJ1-4,NA,TGCGCCAGCACCGGACACACTAATGAAAAACTGTTTTTT,CASTGHTNEKLFF
NA,TRBV7-2,TRBJ1-6,NA,TGTGCCAGCAGCCGTGACAGGATCTTTACCAATTCACCCCTCCACTTT,CASSRDRIFTNSPLHF
NA,TRBV28,TRBJ1-5,NA,TGTGCCAGCAGGACAGCAGGAAGCAATCAGCCCCAGCATTTT,CASRTAGSNQPQHF
NA,TRBV4-3,TRBJ2-7,NA,TGCGCCAGCAGCCAAGATGGCAGCTACGAGCAGTACTTC,CASSQDGSYEQYF
NA,TRBV6-2/TRBV6-3,TRBJ2-5,NA,TGTGCCAGCAGTTATCTTGCGGGCCCCGGGCAAGAGACCCAGTACTTC,CASSYLAGPGQETQYF
TRBD2,TRBV4-2,TRBJ2-5,once,TGTGCCAGCAGCCCGGCGGGGGGGGAGACCCAGTACTTC,CASSPAGGETQYF
NA,TRBV30,TRBJ1-1,NA,TGTGCCTGGAGGTTTTATCGAGACACTGAAGCTTTCTTT,CAWRFYRDTEAFF
TRBD1,TRBV29-1,TRBJ2-7,NA,TGCAGCGTGGGGACAGGGGGCCGTTTTTCCGAGCAGTACTTC,CSVGTGGRFSEQYF